The T cell receptor (beta chain) described here comes from a study of blood T cell repertoires in COVID-19. About the research overall: The origin of the acute and convalescent COVID-19 samples was the United States, Italy and Spain.

In terms of age and location, participants ranged from roughly 18 to 95 years and lived in fewer than 30 US areas. Participants were placed into cohorts based on the clinical history they reported. Authors' methods: For nucleated cells, counts were estimated from reference gene primer amplification. This table comes from immunoSEQ multiplex PCR, and its TCRdb copy is limited to in-frame clones, with some not included. D and trimming come from the DNA, and the V and J calls and clone size come from that table. Altogether over 300,000 clones are present, 88% being singletons, with the ten largest covering roughly 0.97%. The CDR3 has 14 residues. Looked up from germline, CDR1 is KGHSH and CDR2 is LQKENI. V was trimmed by 5 bases and J by 1 base, leaving 8 bases between them.

The receptor's source is a woman between 25 and 40 years old with acute COVID-19. Sequencing used PBMCs or T cells enriched from blood (not recorded which). J is TRBJ2-2 and V is TRBV18; maybe TRBD1 (6 bases). The CDR3 loop is CASSKDRNTGELFF. CDR3 DNA: TGTGCCAGCTCAAAGGACAGGAACACCGGGGAGCTGTTTTTT.